This T cell receptor (beta chain) originates from a study of response to subunit inactivated influenza vaccine. Study findings and constraints: Few additional T cells are recruited per seasonal influenza vaccination, authors suggested.

This clonotype was counted only a few times. The antigen remains undetermined. Germline V gene data show CDR1 as SGHDT and CDR2 as YYEEEE. This CDR3 has 16 amino acids. The J segment lost 4 bases and the V segment lost 0 bases, leaving 3 bases of the junction unmatched. TCRdb re-analysed the RT-PCR reads in MiXCR, keeping a single row per CDR3 protein. There are roughly 630,000 distinct CDR3 sequences in the sample; about 14% occur only once, and 7.5% to 8% lies in the top ten. The sequence came from a man between 50 and 59 years old who received an inactivated influenza vaccine. This material consisted of PBMCs from blood, taken approximately 15 days before vaccination. This chain uses TRBV5-6 with TRBJ2-2, with 10 bases fitting TRBD1. CDR3 DNA: TGTGCCAGCAGCTTGGCGGGACAGGGGTTCACCGGGGAGCTGTTTTTT. Protein: CASSLAGQGFTGELFF.